These 26 T cell receptor beta chains were sequenced from one sample in a study of cytomegalovirus exposure and HLA in healthy donors. PCR used 60 Vbeta primers and 13 Jbeta primers. TCRdb's copy holds only in-frame clones and misses some; the assay was immunoSEQ multiplex PCR. The data contain approximately 160,000 clones, 80% to 85% of them seen just once; the ten biggest clones take up around 0.37%. Sequences were obtained from PBMCs. The receptors stem from a boy between 2 and 10 years old in good health and CMV-seronegative.

The V gene is TRBV28, the J gene TRBJ1-5; 10 bases line up with TRBD1. Trimming cost V 6 bases and J 5 bases; bases outside gene matches: 10. There are 16 residues in the CDR3. The germline CDR1 and CDR2 sequences are MDHEN and SYDVKM. The CDR3 coding sequence is TGTGCCAGCAGCGTTGAGGGACAGGGGTACTATCAGCCCCAGCATTTT. Residues: CASSVEGQGYYQPQHF. The variable domain in full, with the rest retrieved from reference TRBV28 and TRBJ1-5, is DVKVTQSSRYLVKRTGEKVFLECVQDMDHENMFWYRQDPGLGLRLIYFSYDVKMKEKGDIPEGYSVSREKKERFSLILESASTNQTSMYLCASSVEGQGYYQPQHFGDGTRLSIL.

This clone has a single count. The J gene is TRBJ1-2, the V gene TRBV6-5; TRBD1 matches 9 bases. CDR1 and CDR2 from the germline V gene are MNHEY and SVGAGI. V trimming: 7 bases; J trimming: 4 bases; junction bases outside the gene matches: 4. The CDR3 length is 13 residues. The CDR3 region has the DNA TGTGCCAGCATGGGGACAGGGTCCTATGGCTACACCTTC. Its protein is CASMGTGSYGYTF.

The rearrangement joins TRBV19 to TRBJ2-1; D is perhaps TRBD1 (5 bases). The CDR3 loop spans 13 amino acids. The germline gives CDR1 LNHDA, CDR2 SQIVND (reference sequence). V was cut by 5 bases and J by 10 bases, with 15 bases left in between. For the CDR3, the DNA is TGTGCCAGTAGTCCTGAATCTGGGGCGGAGCAGTTCTTC. Translation: CASSPESGAEQFF.

V and J are TRBV6-1 and TRBJ2-7; the match to TRBD1 covers 8 bases. Germline CDR1 reads MNHNS; CDR2 reads SASEGT. The V gene end was trimmed by 8 bases and the J gene end by 4 bases; junction bases not matched to a gene: 10. The CDR3 is 14 amino acids. DNA for the CDR3: TGTGCCAGCCATGGAGCAGGGGGCATTTACGAGCAGTACTTC. This translates into CASHGAGGIYEQYF.

The genes are TRBV19 and TRBJ1-2, with D unclear. The CDR3 loop spans 15 amino acids. Per the germline V gene, CDR1 is LNHDA and CDR2 is SQIVND (reference sequence). V was shortened by 0 bases and J by 2 bases, with 10 bases between the two germline ends. CDR3: CASSIDREGNYGYTF. CDR3 nucleotide sequence: TGTGCCAGTAGTATAGATCGTGAGGGAAACTATGGCTACACCTTC.

V usage is TRBV29-1 and J usage is TRBJ1-1; no clear D gene. CDR3 size: 14 residues. Deletions cut 4 bases from V and 0 bases from J, with 12 bases between. Per germline, CDR1 SQVTM and CDR2 ANQGSEA. CDR3 sequence: CSVVVSRVNTEAFF. CDR3 bases: TGCAGCGTTGTTGTATCACGGGTGAACACTGAAGCTTTCTTT.

The chain employs TRBV27 and TRBJ2-1; D call uncertain. Between the trimmed V and J ends, which lost 2 bases and 2 bases, there was a span of 10 bases. Germline CDR1 and CDR2: MNHEY and SMNVEV (reference sequence). The CDR3 totals 15 residues. This chain's CDR3 is CASSLGHPAYNEQFF. CDR3 DNA: TGTGCCAGCAGTTTAGGGCATCCAGCCTACAATGAGCAGTTCTTC.

This sequence joins TRBV7-2 and TRBJ2-1, with TRBD1 as a possible D gene (5 bases). With 3 bases removed from V and 0 bases from J, the gap between germline ends came to 6 bases. The CDR3 loop spans 14 amino acids. Germline values: CDR1 SGHTA, CDR2 FQGNSA. As DNA, the CDR3 is TGTGCCAGCAGCTTCGACAGCTCCTACAATGAGCAGTTCTTC. Its protein is CASSFDSSYNEQFF.

V usage is TRBV6-5 and J usage is TRBJ2-1; a weak D match, TRBD2 (5 bases). Trimming cost V 2 bases and J 0 bases, with 8 bases left between them. Germline-derived CDR1 and CDR2 are MNHEY and SVGAGI. The CDR3 is 15 residues long. The CDR3 loop is CASSYEGSSYNEQFF. In nucleotides, the CDR3 is TGTGCCAGCAGTTACGAGGGAAGCTCCTACAATGAGCAGTTCTTC.

V is TRBV28 and J is TRBJ2-7; a weak D match, TRBD2 (7 bases). Germline lookup yields CDR1 MDHEN and CDR2 SYDVKM. The CDR3 spans 16 residues. The ends were cut back, 7 bases at V and 2 bases at J, with 21 bases in the middle. Here the CDR3 reads CASTTGGGGGAYEQYF. The CDR3 coding sequence is TGTGCCAGCACCACTGGCGGCGGAGGGGGGGCCTACGAGCAGTACTTC.

This clone turned up a few times. The chain joins TRBV10-1 to TRBJ1-1; D is ambiguous. The V gene lost 6 bases and the J gene lost 4 bases, with 18 bases spanning the gap. There are 15 residues in the CDR3. The germline gives CDR1 WNHNN, CDR2 SYGVQD (reference sequence). CDR3 coding DNA: TGCGCCAGCAGCCCTCCGGAGGCTTCGGTCACTGAAGCTTTCTTT. Amino acids: CASSPPEASVTEAFF.

The chain joins TRBV5-6 to TRBJ2-7; 11 bases fit TRBD1. The CDR3 extends over 15 amino acids. CDR1 is SGHDT and CDR2 is YYEEEE in the germline V gene. V shed 0 bases and J 7 bases; nucleotides not matched to a gene: 6. CDR3 loop: CASSLEDRGRWEQYF. The CDR3 DNA follows: TGTGCCAGCAGCTTGGAGGACAGGGGGCGGTGGGAGCAGTACTTC.

This chain links TRBV6-1 with TRBJ2-2; D gene ambiguous. CDR3 length: 13 residues. The germline gives CDR1 MNHNS, CDR2 SASEGT. V was shortened by 6 bases and J by 7 bases, with 12 bases between the two germline ends. The CDR3, as DNA: TGTGCCAGCAGAGACTTTCAATTCGGGGAGCTGTTTTTT. This gives the protein CASRDFQFGELFF.

This clone was seen a single time. CDR3 in amino acids: CASSSEPYRGAEQFF. The DNA for the CDR3 is TGTGCCAGCAGCTCGGAACCATACAGGGGGGCTGAGCAGTTCTTC. The J gene is TRBJ2-1, the V gene TRBV7-2; 8 bases map to TRBD1. The V segment lost 4 bases and the J segment 9 bases; nucleotides outside the gene matches: 11. This CDR3 spans 15 amino acids. Per the germline V gene, CDR1 is SGHTA and CDR2 is FQGNSA.

The chain carries TRBV30 and TRBJ2-1; 15 bases fit TRBD2. V trimming: 0 bases; J trimming: 7 bases; junction bases outside the gene matches: 7. Germline V CDR1 and CDR2: GTSNPN, SVGIG (reference sequence). The CDR3 is 17 residues long. DNA for the CDR3: TGTGCCTGGAGTGTAACAGGACTAGCGGGAGGGCAGAATGAGCAGTTCTTC. It translates to CAWSVTGLAGGQNEQFF.

A single count supports this clone. The V gene is TRBV7-7, the J gene TRBJ2-5, with D tentatively TRBD2 (5 bases). The CDR3 runs 13 residues. With 4 bases removed from V and 2 bases from J, the gap between germline ends came to 8 bases. From germline, CDR1 is SSHAT and CDR2 FNYEAQ (reference sequence). The CDR3: CASSSTIQETQYF. The CDR3 DNA reads TGTGCCAGCAGCTCGACTATACAAGAGACCCAGTACTTC.

V is TRBV14 and J is TRBJ2-2; 7 nucleotides line up with TRBD1. Germline V CDR1 and CDR2: SGHDN, FVKESK. V was pared by 6 bases and J by 5 bases, with 21 bases of the junction left unmatched. The CDR3 covers 19 residues. The CDR3 region is CASSQAQGDSRLWTGELFF. CDR3 in DNA: TGTGCCAGCAGTCAGGCCCAGGGGGACAGCCGCCTTTGGACCGGGGAGCTGTTTTTT.

The V gene is TRBV5-1, the J gene TRBJ1-1; D is undetermined. The CDR3 consists of 13 residues. Per the germline V gene, CDR1 is SGHRS and CDR2 is YFSETQ. Trimming shortened V by 2 bases and J by 5 bases, and 10 bases separated the two germline ends. CDR3 nucleotides: TGCGCCAGCAGCTTTTCCGGTCGGACTGAAGCTTTCTTT. This gives the protein CASSFSGRTEAFF.

This chain links TRBV30 with TRBJ1-2; D not certain. Germline CDR1 GTSNPN, CDR2 SVGIG (reference sequence). The CDR3 is 12 amino acids. Trimming cost V 4 bases and J 4 bases, with 10 bases left between them. CDR3 nucleotides: TGTGCCTGGACCCCAGGTGGCTATGGCTACACCTTC. This encodes CAWTPGGYGYTF. Variable domain in full (rest from reference TRBV30 and TRBJ1-2): SQTIHQWPATLVQPVGSPLSLECTVEGTSNPNLYWYRQAAGRGLQLLFYSVGIGQISSEVPQNLSASRPQDRQFILSSKKLLLSDSGFYLCAWTPGGYGYTFGSGTRLTVV.

The CDR3 is CASSLYNQNVEAFF. As DNA, the CDR3 is TGCGCCAGCAGCTTGTACAATCAGAACGTTGAAGCTTTCTTT. The rearrangement joins TRBV5-1 to TRBJ1-1; D unresolved. The germline V gene encodes CDR1 SGHRS and CDR2 YFSETQ. The V end lost 1 base, the J end lost 7 bases, and 14 bases lay between the germline ends. The CDR3 is 14 amino acids.

The genes are TRBV18 and TRBJ2-5; 9 bases align to TRBD1. V lost 3 bases, J lost 5 bases, and 4 bases stayed unmatched. Germline CDR1 is KGHSH and CDR2 is LQKENI. This CDR3 spans 14 amino acids. CDR3 DNA sequence: TGTGCCAGCTCACCGGACAGGGGCGGGGAGACCCAGTACTTC. Amino acid sequence: CASSPDRGGETQYF.

The gene calls are TRBV21-1 and TRBJ2-1; the table calls TRBD2, which could not be checked here. TRBV21-1 is a pseudogene. This CDR3 contains 15 residues. The CDR3 DNA reads as TGTGCCAGCAGCAAAACGGGACTAGCGGTCAATGAGCAGTTCTTC. It specifies CASSKTGLAVNEQFF.

The rearrangement uses TRBV5-1 and TRBJ1-1; D gene unclear. Per germline, CDR1 SGHRS and CDR2 YFSETQ. The CDR3 extends over 14 amino acids. The V and J ends lost 0 bases and 3 bases respectively, with 9 bases between them. This CDR3 is CASSLDGSYTEAFF. In DNA form, the CDR3 reads TGCGCCAGCAGCTTGGACGGGTCATACACTGAAGCTTTCTTT.

The chain combines TRBV7-6 with TRBJ2-7, with D possibly being TRBD1 (5 bases). Between the trimmed V and J ends, which lost 5 bases and 4 bases, there was a span of 9 bases. Germline-derived CDR1 and CDR2 are SGHVS and FNYEAQ. The CDR3 contains 12 residues. This CDR3 reads CASSPGSYEQYF. For the CDR3, the DNA is TGTGCCAGCAGCCCAGGGTCTTACGAGCAGTACTTC.

This clone was counted a single time. The V gene is TRBV5-1, the J gene TRBJ2-7; 12 bases match TRBD1. Germline assignment: CDR1 SGHRS and CDR2 YFSETQ. Trimming at V came to 4 bases and at J to 5 bases, leaving 7 bases not matched to a gene. The CDR3 totals 15 residues. The CDR3 loop is CASSPTGTGGDEQYF. The CDR3 DNA sequence: TGCGCCAGCAGCCCCACCGGGACAGGGGGCGACGAGCAGTACTTC.

V usage is TRBV29-1 and J usage is TRBJ2-2; weak D call: TRBD2 (6 bases). This CDR3 comprises 14 residues. Germline CDR1 and CDR2: SQVTM and ANQGSEA. Trimming took off 7 bases at V and 7 bases at J, with 19 bases between the two ends. CDR3 nucleotide sequence: TGCAGCGGGGCGGTACTAGCTGGGGGCGGGGAGCTGTTTTTT. Encoded protein: CSGAVLAGGGELFF.